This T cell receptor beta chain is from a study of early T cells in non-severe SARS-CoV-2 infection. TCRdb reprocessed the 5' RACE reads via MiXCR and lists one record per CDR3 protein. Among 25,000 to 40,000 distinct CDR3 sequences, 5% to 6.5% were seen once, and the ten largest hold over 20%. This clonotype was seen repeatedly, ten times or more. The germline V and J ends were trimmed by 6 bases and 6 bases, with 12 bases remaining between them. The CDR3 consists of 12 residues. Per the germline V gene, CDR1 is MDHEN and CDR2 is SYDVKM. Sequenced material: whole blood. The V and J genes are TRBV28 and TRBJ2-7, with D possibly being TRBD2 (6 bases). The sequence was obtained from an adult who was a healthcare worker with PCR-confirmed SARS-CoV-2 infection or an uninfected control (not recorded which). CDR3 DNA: TGTGCCAGCAGACCTAGCGCCTCCGAGCAGTACTTC. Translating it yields CASRPSASEQYF.